These T cell receptor beta chains were read from a single sample in a study of blood T cells in healthy people across ages. A single record per CDR3 protein comes from TCRdb applying MiXCR to the 5' RACE reads. The table shows more than 800,000 distinct CDR3 sequences, with around 43% occurring only once. The sample was blood. All receptors come from a woman aged 60-75 years in good health. CDR3s include the opening cysteine and the closing phenylalanine or tryptophan. The D gene is left open where the match is weak. Clone size appears in some rows only: once, few, many, or a class for an expanded clone.

cdr3_nt cdr3_aa j_call d_call clone_size v_call
TGCAGCGCAAACAGGGGCGGAGGTGAAGCTTTCTTT CSANRGGGEAFF TRBJ1-1 TRBD1 NA TRBV29-1
TGTGCCAGCAGCCCGACAGGGGGCTTGAACACTGAAGCTTTCTTT CASSPTGGLNTEAFF TRBJ1-1 TRBD1 NA TRBV7-3
TGTGCCAGCAGCTTACCTTGGGGCACTGAAGCTTTCTTT CASSLPWGTEAFF TRBJ1-1 NA NA TRBV6-1
TGTGCCAGCAGCCAAGCTGGCGGGTCAACCTACAATGAGCAGTTCTTC CASSQAGGSTYNEQFF TRBJ2-1 NA NA TRBV3-1
TGCAGTGCTAGTCGCTGGGGGCTCCAAGAGACCCAGTACTTC CSASRWGLQETQYF TRBJ2-5 NA few TRBV20-1
TGTGCCAGCAGCGAGGCAAACTTGGGGCCGAACTATGGCTACACCTTC CASSEANLGPNYGYTF TRBJ1-2 NA NA TRBV9
TGTGCCAGCAGTCCCGCCCACACTAGCGGGAGGGCCGGGAATGAGCAGTTCTTC CASSPAHTSGRAGNEQFF TRBJ2-1 TRBD2 few TRBV12-3/TRBV12-4
TGTGCCAGCAGTTCAATGTTTCGTGGGGTCAATAAGCAGTTCTTC CASSSMFRGVNKQFF TRBJ2-1 NA NA TRBV27
TGTGCCAGCTCGCCCCCGGGGACAGAAAAACTGTTTTTT CASSPPGTEKLFF TRBJ1-4 NA once TRBV5-6
TGTGCCACCAGCGGACACAGGGTCGGCAATGAGCAGTTCTTC CATSGHRVGNEQFF TRBJ2-1 NA NA TRBV15
TGTGCCAGCAGCCCAGGGGACTTCCTGGCCTACGAGCAGTACTTC CASSPGDFLAYEQYF TRBJ2-7 NA NA TRBV7-2
TGTGCCAGCAGCCCACGGTTTTTTATAGGGACAGGGGACGAGCAGTACTTC CASSPRFFIGTGDEQYF TRBJ2-7 TRBD1 once TRBV11-2
TGCAGCGGTATCGGGACAGTTTACAATGAGCAGTTCTTC CSGIGTVYNEQFF TRBJ2-1 TRBD1 NA TRBV29-1
TGTGCCAGCAGTTTGATTACAGGAGATGAGCAGTACTTC CASSLITGDEQYF TRBJ2-7 NA few TRBV12-3/TRBV12-4
TGTGCCAGCAGTTTTGCGTCCTCATTAGGAGACTACGAGCAGTACTTC CASSFASSLGDYEQYF TRBJ2-7 NA NA TRBV27
TGTGCCAGCAGTGAATACTTGACTAGTAGCACAGATACGCAGTATTTT CASSEYLTSSTDTQYF TRBJ2-3 NA NA TRBV25-1
TGTGCCAGCAGTGAATATGTGGGACAGGAGGGCGAGCAGTACTTC CASSEYVGQEGEQYF TRBJ2-7 TRBD1 NA TRBV6-1
TGTGCCAGCAGCTTGATGACCCGACGCAGGGCCGCTGAAGCTTTCTTT CASSLMTRRRAAEAFF TRBJ1-1 NA once TRBV5-6
TGTGCCAGCAGACGAGCGGGAGGGCACGAGCAGTACTTC CASRRAGGHEQYF TRBJ2-7 TRBD2 NA TRBV6-5
TGTGCCAGCAGCTTAGTCCTAGCCACCTACAATGAGCAGTTCTTC CASSLVLATYNEQFF TRBJ2-1 NA many TRBV7-2
TGTGCCAGCAGTTACTCGGTATGGGAAGACAATGAGCAGTTCTTC CASSYSVWEDNEQFF TRBJ2-1 NA NA TRBV6-2/TRBV6-3
TGCGCCAGCAGCTACCAGGACCCGGGCGGGGAGCTGTTTTTT CASSYQDPGGELFF TRBJ2-2 NA once TRBV5-1
TGTGCCAGCAGTGAGGGAACCTACAATGAGCAGTACTTC CASSEGTYNEQYF TRBJ2-5 NA few TRBV2
TGTGCCAGCAGCCTAATGTGGCAGGGAGAGACCCAGTACTTC CASSLMWQGETQYF TRBJ2-5 NA once TRBV3-1
TGTGCCACCAGTGATCCCGGGACTCTGGCCCAGTACTTC CATSDPGTLAQYF TRBJ2-5 NA NA TRBV24-1
TGCGCCAGCAGTCATGGACAGGGGGCCAATGAGCAGTTCTTC CASSHGQGANEQFF TRBJ2-1 TRBD1 once TRBV5-1
TGCGCCAGCAGCTCCGCCAAGCAGGGGGCTTGGTACAATGAGCAGTTCTTC CASSSAKQGAWYNEQFF TRBJ2-1 TRBD1 NA TRBV5-1
TGTGCCAGCAGCTCTCACCGGGACAGGAGTTCCTACGAGCAGTACTTC CASSSHRDRSSYEQYF TRBJ2-7 TRBD1 NA TRBV5-6
TGTGCCAGCAGCCATGGACTAGTAGGCAATGAGCAGTTCTTC CASSHGLVGNEQFF TRBJ2-1 TRBD2 NA TRBV27
TGTGCCAGCACTAAAGCCCGGACGGAGCAAGAGACCCAGTACTTC CASTKARTEQETQYF TRBJ2-5 NA NA TRBV28
TGTGCCAGCAGTACCCCTCGGGCCAGCAGAGATGGCTACACCTTC CASSTPRASRDGYTF TRBJ1-2 NA NA TRBV6-5
TGTGCCAGCAGTCCACGGGGGGACGAGCAGTACTTC CASSPRGDEQYF TRBJ2-7 TRBD2 many TRBV18
TGTGCCAGCAGTTTAATTGTTCCTAGCGGGATCTCCTACGAGCAGTACTTC CASSLIVPSGISYEQYF TRBJ2-7 TRBD2 few TRBV28
TGTGCCAACATCCTCGGGGGGAGTCAGCCCCAGCATTTT CANILGGSQPQHF TRBJ1-5 NA NA TRBV28
TGCAGCGTTGTACCGACCACCTCCCGCACTGAAGCTTTCTTT CSVVPTTSRTEAFF TRBJ1-1 NA few TRBV29-1
TGTGCCAGCAGTTTATCCCGGGGTAGGCAGGTCAATTACAATGAGCAGTTCTTC CASSLSRGRQVNYNEQFF TRBJ2-1 NA few TRBV27
TGTGCCAGCAGTTTCGACAGAAAAAACATTCAGTACTTC CASSFDRKNIQYF TRBJ2-4 NA NA TRBV27
TGTGCCAGCAGCTTAGGGCGGACTTCCCCCTACGAGCAGTACTTC CASSLGRTSPYEQYF TRBJ2-7 NA NA TRBV11-2
TGTGCCAGCAGCCTTACGAGGGTCCCGAACAATGAGCAGTTCTTC CASSLTRVPNNEQFF TRBJ2-1 NA NA TRBV3-1
TGTGCCAGCAGCTTGTTGAGTCACACCGGGGAGCTGTTTTTT CASSLLSHTGELFF TRBJ2-2 NA NA TRBV5-5
TGTGCCAGCAGCTTAGCGGGCGGGAGTCGGGAGCAGTACTTC CASSLAGGSREQYF TRBJ2-7 TRBD2 few TRBV7-2
TGTGGCAGCAACCGGGTACGACAGGGGGACGGGCAGTACTTC CGSNRVRQGDGQYF TRBJ2-7 TRBD1 NA TRBV5-6
TGTGCCAGCAGCTTAGAGGGTCGGGATGGGCGGGGGACCCAGTACTTC CASSLEGRDGRGTQYF TRBJ2-5 NA NA TRBV11-2
TGCAGCACAAAACGGGACGGGGGGAAAGAGACCCAGTACTTC CSTKRDGGKETQYF TRBJ2-5 TRBD2 NA TRBV29-1
TGTGCCAGCAGCCGAGTCCAAGGCTACGAGCAGTACTTC CASSRVQGYEQYF TRBJ2-7 NA NA TRBV7-2
TGTGCCAGCTCGGGACAGCGGAGCACAGATACGCAGTATTTT CASSGQRSTDTQYF TRBJ2-3 TRBD1 NA TRBV18
TGCAGCGTTGCCCTATACAGGCCCCCCTACGAGCAGTACTTC CSVALYRPPYEQYF TRBJ2-7 NA many TRBV29-1
TGTGCCAGCAGTACTTCTACAGGGTATTCACCCCTCCACTTT CASSTSTGYSPLHF TRBJ1-6 NA NA TRBV6-2/TRBV6-3
TGTGCCAGCATCCTCAGGAATGGGAATCAGCCCCAGCATTTT CASILRNGNQPQHF TRBJ1-5 NA NA TRBV28